Listed below are T cell receptor beta chains from one sample, sequenced in a study of beta chain features in type 1 diabetes. The repertoire was sequenced with immunoSEQ multiplex PCR; TCRdb's copy has only in-frame clones and lacks some. Here the sample spans 130,000 to 150,000 clones, about 13% being singletons. The material sequenced was central memory CD4+ T cells from blood. The source of these receptors is a man aged 18-30 years with type 1 diabetes. Both conserved end residues are part of each CDR3. D genes are given only for firm matches. Clone size appears in some rows only: once, few, many, or a class for an expanded clone.

V: TRBV18; size: NA; D: NA; J: TRBJ1-2; CDR3: CASSPIAQSNYGYTF; DNA: TGTGCCAGCTCACCAATCGCGCAGTCTAACTATGGCTACACCTTC
V: TRBV6-5; size: few; D: TRBD2; J: TRBJ2-5; CDR3: CASSYSWAGGSETQYF; DNA: TGTGCCAGCAGTTACTCGTGGGCGGGGGGCTCCGAGACCCAGTACTTC
V: TRBV7-2; size: NA; D: TRBD2; J: TRBJ2-7; CDR3: CASSWGLAGSSYEQYF; DNA: TGTGCCAGCAGCTGGGGACTAGCTGGTTCCTCCTACGAGCAGTACTTC
V: TRBV11-3; size: NA; D: NA; J: TRBJ2-7; CDR3: CASSNHGQTYEQYF; DNA: TGTGCCAGCAGCAACCACGGACAGACCTACGAGCAGTACTTC
V: TRBV11-2; size: few; D: NA; J: TRBJ2-1; CDR3: CASRKPGHSSNEQFF; DNA: TGTGCCAGCAGGAAGCCGGGACACTCGTCCAATGAGCAGTTCTTC
V: TRBV23-1; size: many; D: NA; J: TRBJ1-2; CDR3: CASSHGQNYGYTF; DNA: TGCGCCAGCAGTCACGGTCAAAACTATGGCTACACCTTC
V: TRBV15; size: NA; D: NA; J: TRBJ2-2; CDR3: CATSRADGGLKAGELFF; DNA: TGTGCCACCAGCAGAGCGGACGGGGGTTTGAAGGCCGGGGAGCTGTTTTTT
V: TRBV13; size: few; D: NA; J: TRBJ2-6; CDR3: CASSPGGGPGDVLTF; DNA: TGTGCCAGCAGCCCAGGGGGAGGGCCGGGCGACGTCCTGACTTTC
V: TRBV5-4; size: many; D: TRBD1; J: TRBJ2-4; CDR3: CASSLGQGRNIQYF; DNA: TGTGCCAGCAGCTTGGGACAGGGAAGGAACATTCAGTACTTC
V: TRBV11-3; size: NA; D: NA; J: TRBJ2-3; CDR3: CASSLDGLTDTQYF; DNA: TGTGCCAGCAGCTTAGATGGCCTGACAGATACGCAGTATTTT
V: TRBV9; size: few; D: NA; J: TRBJ2-1; CDR3: CASSVGASEDNEQFF; DNA: TGTGCCAGCAGCGTAGGGGCCTCCGAGGACAATGAGCAGTTCTTC
V: TRBV19; size: few; D: TRBD1; J: TRBJ1-6; CDR3: CASRELGTVYSPLHF; DNA: TGTGCCAGTAGGGAGTTGGGGACAGTTTATTCACCCCTCCACTTT
V: TRBV18; size: few; D: NA; J: TRBJ2-1; CDR3: CASSPSETALYNEQFF; DNA: TGTGCCAGCTCACCATCGGAGACAGCCCTTTACAATGAGCAGTTCTTC
V: TRBV7-3; size: many; D: TRBD2; J: TRBJ2-1; CDR3: CASSLMVSGGVIYEQFF; DNA: TGTGCCAGCAGCTTAATGGTTAGCGGGGGAGTAATCTATGAGCAGTTCTTC
V: TRBV5-4; size: NA; D: NA; J: TRBJ2-5; CDR3: CASTPKEHRDQETQYF; DNA: TGTGCCAGCACCCCTAAGGAACACAGGGACCAAGAGACCCAGTACTTC
V: TRBV10-3; size: NA; D: NA; J: TRBJ1-4; CDR3: CAISEYEGQGGEKLFF; DNA: TGTGCCATCAGTGAGTACGAAGGGCAGGGAGGAGAAAAACTGTTTTTT
V: TRBV7-9; size: few; D: NA; J: TRBJ1-3; CDR3: CASSLHEGNTIYF; DNA: TGTGCCAGCAGCTTACATGAGGGAAACACCATATATTTT
V: TRBV5-1; size: NA; D: NA; J: TRBJ2-7; CDR3: CASSLTSSYEQYF; DNA: TGCGCCAGCAGCTTGACTAGCTCCTACGAGCAGTACTTC
V: TRBV2; size: NA; D: TRBD1; J: TRBJ2-1; CDR3: CASSGEGTGAYNEQFF; DNA: TGTGCCAGCAGTGGGGAAGGGACAGGGGCCTACAATGAGCAGTTCTTC
V: TRBV28; size: NA; D: TRBD2; J: TRBJ2-2; CDR3: CASSFGGTNTGELFF; DNA: TGTGCCAGCAGTTTCGGGGGGACGAACACCGGGGAGCTGTTTTTT